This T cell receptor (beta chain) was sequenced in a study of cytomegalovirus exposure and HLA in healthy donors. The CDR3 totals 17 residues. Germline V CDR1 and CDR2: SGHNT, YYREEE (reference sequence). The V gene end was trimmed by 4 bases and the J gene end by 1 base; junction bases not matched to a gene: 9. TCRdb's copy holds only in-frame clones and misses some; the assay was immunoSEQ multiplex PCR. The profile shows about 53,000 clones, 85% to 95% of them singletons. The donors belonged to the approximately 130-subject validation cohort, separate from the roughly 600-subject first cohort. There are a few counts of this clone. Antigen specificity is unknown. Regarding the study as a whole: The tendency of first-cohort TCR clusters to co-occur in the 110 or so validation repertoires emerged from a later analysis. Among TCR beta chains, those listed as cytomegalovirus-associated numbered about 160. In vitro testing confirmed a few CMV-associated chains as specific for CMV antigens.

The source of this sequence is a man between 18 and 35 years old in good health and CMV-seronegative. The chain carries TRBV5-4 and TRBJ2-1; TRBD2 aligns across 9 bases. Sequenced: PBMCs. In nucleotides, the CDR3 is TGTGCCAGCAGCGTATCCCCTAGCGGGACGTCCTACAATGAGCAGTTCTTC. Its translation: CASSVSPSGTSYNEQFF.